A single sample is the source of the 7 T cell receptor beta chains below, sequenced in a study of radiation and T cells in renal cell carcinoma. Assay used: immunoSEQ multiplex PCR; TCRdb lists only in-frame clones, some missing. The sample lists about 150,000 clones; less than 90% were seen once. Time point: baseline pretreatment blood. Treatment noted: 15 Gy SBRT to primary tumor, nephrectomy 4 weeks later. The specimen comprised blood, sampled from a patient whose treatment included radiotherapy and nephrectomy. The source of these receptors is a woman aged 70-85 years with renal cell carcinoma.

J is TRBJ2-7 and V is TRBV6-1; TRBD1 aligns across 9 bases. CDR1 MNHNS and CDR2 SASEGT come from the germline V gene. V was clipped by 0 bases and J by 3 bases; unmatched bases: 3. This CDR3 comprises 15 residues. Here the CDR3 DNA reads TGTGCCAGCAGTGAAGCGGGGACAGGGAGCTACGAGCAGTACTTC. Encoded protein: CASSEAGTGSYEQYF.

In its sample, this clone was seen once. The rearrangement joins TRBV23-1 to TRBJ2-7, with TRBD2 matching 11 bases. TRBV23-1 is an ORF, with its function uncertain. J gave up 2 bases and V 3 bases, and 6 bases lay outside the gene matches. The length of the CDR3 is 16 residues. In nucleotides, the CDR3 is TGCGCCAGCAGTCATCCGGGACTAGCGGAGACCTACGAGCAGTACTTC. This codes for CASSHPGLAETYEQYF.

Here the CDR3 DNA reads TGTGCCAGCAGCCAAGATGGGACAGGAGGTCAGAGCACGCAGTATTTT. Its protein is CASSQDGTGGQSTQYF. V is TRBV4-2 and J is TRBJ2-3; TRBD1 aligns across 8 bases. In germline, CDR1 is LGHNA, CDR2 YNFKEQ. This CDR3 spans 16 amino acids. V shed 0 bases, J shed 9 bases, and the junction held 11 bases outside the gene matches.

The J gene is TRBJ1-1, the V gene TRBV11-3, with no clear D. Germline CDR1 is SGHNT and CDR2 is YENEEA. Trimming stripped 1 base from V and 8 bases from J, with 8 bases between. CDR3 length equals 12 residues. The CDR3 loop reads CASSLGGNEAFF. DNA for the CDR3: TGTGCCAGCAGCTTAGGGGGTAACGAAGCTTTCTTT.

The chain recombines TRBV11-2 with TRBJ2-7, with TRBD2 matching over 11 bases. Germline-derived CDR1 and CDR2 are SGHAT and FQNNGV. Trimming at V came to 4 bases and at J to 0 bases, leaving 2 bases not matched to a gene. The CDR3 has 15 amino acids. Here the CDR3 reads CASSWLAGGSYEQYF. CDR3 nucleotides: TGTGCCAGCAGCTGGCTAGCGGGGGGCTCCTACGAGCAGTACTTC.

This chain uses TRBV30 with TRBJ2-1, with TRBD2 identical over 10 bases. CDR1 and CDR2 from the germline V gene are GTSNPN and SVGIG (reference sequence). This CDR3 spans 15 amino acids. V gave up 2 bases and J gave up 4 bases; unmatched junction bases: 5. This CDR3 reads CAWSKSGGVYNEQFF. CDR3 DNA: TGTGCCTGGAGTAAAAGCGGGGGGGTTTACAATGAGCAGTTCTTC.

The V and J genes are TRBV5-1 and TRBJ2-7; 8 bases line up with TRBD1. The CDR3 runs 15 residues. V trimming: 5 bases; J trimming: 0 bases; junction bases outside the gene matches: 7. Germline values: CDR1 SGHRS, CDR2 YFSETQ. Here the CDR3 DNA reads TGCGCCAGCAGTAAAGGGACAGGTAGCTCCTACGAGCAGTACTTC. This encodes CASSKGTGSSYEQYF.